These 30 T cell receptor beta chains share one sample of origin, sequenced in a study of T-cell memory formation after mild COVID-19. Via MiXCR, TCRdb re-called the 5' RACE reads, giving one row per CDR3 protein. The sample carries 560,000 or so distinct CDR3 sequences, approximately 15% recorded once. The sequenced sample was PBMCs or a T cell subset sorted from them (not recorded which). The receptors were sampled from an adult woman who had mild COVID-19 (a few samples of this study predate the infection). Cell type and time point are not known.

The chain has TRBV2 and TRBJ1-4; 7 nucleotides line up with TRBD1. With V trimmed by 2 bases and J by 0 bases, 9 bases remained unmatched. The CDR3 is made up of 18 amino acids. CDR1 is SNHLY and CDR2 is FYNNEI in the germline V gene. DNA for the CDR3: TGTGCCAGCAGTGAACTTGCGCAGGGGGGAACAACTAATGAAAAACTGTTTTTT. Translation: CASSELAQGGTTNEKLFF.

In nucleotides, the CDR3 is TGTGCCAGCAGCGTCCGGGACAGAGCCACCGGGGAGCTGTTTTTT. Protein sequence: CASSVRDRATGELFF. The chain uses TRBV7-9 and TRBJ2-2; 7 positions agree with TRBD1. The CDR3 spans 15 residues. V lost 5 bases, J lost 4 bases, and 7 bases stayed unmatched. CDR1 and CDR2 from the germline V gene are SEHNR and FQNEAQ (reference sequence).

This sequence joins TRBV19 and TRBJ1-5; D gene uncertain. Looked up from germline, CDR1 is LNHDA and CDR2 is SQIVND (reference sequence). Trimming cost V 7 bases and J 1 base, with 14 bases left between them. The CDR3 extends over 15 amino acids. CDR3 coding DNA: TGTGCCAGTAACACGGACGGGGAAAGCAATCAGCCCCAGCATTTT. It specifies CASNTDGESNQPQHF.

This clonotype was recorded a few times. The rearrangement joins TRBV12-3 or TRBV12-4 to TRBJ2-7; D not certain. The CDR3 covers 12 residues. Trimming cost V 0 bases and J 4 bases, with 4 bases left between them. The CDR3 DNA sequence: TGTGCCAGCAGTTTAGCGTATTACGAGCAGTACTTC. Translation gives CASSLAYYEQYF.

This clonotype was seen a few times. This chain joins TRBV15 and TRBJ2-1, with 10 bases lining up with TRBD2. V was clipped by 5 bases and J by 7 bases; unmatched bases: 11. The CDR3 extends over 16 amino acids. CDR1 is LNHNV and CDR2 is YYDKDF in the germline V gene (reference sequence). The CDR3 DNA is TGTGCCACCAGCGGTATTGGACTAGCGGATGGGAATGAGCAGTTCTTC. The encoded protein is CATSGIGLADGNEQFF. The whole variable domain, filled in from reference TRBV15 and TRBJ2-1, reads DAMVIQNPRYQVTQFGKPVTLSCSQTLNHNVMYWYQQKSSQAPKLLFHYYDKDFNNEADTPDNFQSRRPNTSFCFLDIRSPGLGDTAMYLCATSGIGLADGNEQFFGPGTRLTVL.

This chain connects TRBV24-1 to TRBJ2-3; D not resolved. This CDR3 comprises 15 residues. V lost 9 bases and J lost 3, with 18 bases in between. Per germline, CDR1 KGHDR and CDR2 SFDVKD. Here the CDR3 reads CATSRADPRTDTQYF. The CDR3 nucleotides read TGTGCCACCTCCCGCGCCGACCCCCGTACAGATACGCAGTATTTT.

A few counts support this clonotype. V and J are TRBV2 and TRBJ1-6; TRBD1 is a possible D gene (6 bases). V was trimmed by 3 bases and J by 6 bases, leaving 15 bases between them. Germline CDR1 is SNHLY and CDR2 is FYNNEI. The CDR3 is made up of 16 amino acids. The CDR3 is CASSDRTGSGNSPLHF. The CDR3 DNA is TGTGCCAGCAGTGATCGAACAGGGTCCGGTAATTCACCCCTCCACTTT.

This clonotype occurred once. DNA of the CDR3: TGTGCCAGCAGTTCGCCGACCCCTCGGGGGGGCGGGAACACTGAAGCTTTCTTT. It is translated as CASSSPTPRGGGNTEAFF. This rearrangement joins TRBV6-6 to TRBJ1-1; TRBD1 is a possible D gene (6 bases). From germline, CDR1 is MNHNY and CDR2 SVGAGI (reference sequence). This CDR3 region has 18 residues. V lost 4 bases and J 1 base, leaving 22 bases between the germline ends.

This clonotype appeared a few times. This chain joins TRBV12-5 and TRBJ1-5; the D gene is possibly TRBD1 (5 bases). Trimming left V 4 bases short and J 5 bases short, with 9 bases between. Germline values: CDR1 LGHNT, CDR2 FRNRAP. The CDR3 spans 13 residues. DNA of the CDR3: TGTGCTAGTGGTTCTGGGGGGTATCAGCCCCAGCATTTT. Encoded protein: CASGSGGYQPQHF.

V is TRBV7-2 and J is TRBJ2-7, with 9 bases aligning to TRBD1. V was clipped by 5 bases and J by 3 bases; unmatched bases: 14. The length of the CDR3 is 17 residues. The germline V gene encodes CDR1 SGHTA and CDR2 FQGNSA. The DNA of the CDR3 is TGTGCCAGCAGCCCCGGGACAGGGTTCACCTCGGACTACGAGCAGTACTTC. The encoded protein is CASSPGTGFTSDYEQYF.

This clonotype was counted a few times. The J gene is TRBJ1-4, the V gene TRBV5-1, with unresolved D. The CDR3 totals 14 residues. Looked up from germline, CDR1 is SGHRS and CDR2 is YFSETQ. The germline V and J ends were trimmed by 0 bases and 7 bases, with 10 bases remaining between them. CDR3: CASSLATGGEKLFF. CDR3 DNA sequence: TGCGCCAGCAGCTTGGCCACCGGAGGTGAAAAACTGTTTTTT.

This clonotype turned up a few times. The gene calls are TRBV10-3 and TRBJ1-1; 8 bases map to TRBD1. The V gene's germline CDR1 is ENHRY and CDR2 SYGVKD. Trimming cost V 1 base and J 4 bases; bases outside gene matches: 11. The CDR3 runs to 17 residues. DNA for the CDR3: TGTGCCATCAGTGAGTTGTTAGTCAGGGGGCGAGGCACTGAAGCTTTCTTT. Protein: CAISELLVRGRGTEAFF.

The chain uses TRBV20-1 and TRBJ1-2, with TRBD1 matching over 10 bases. V shed 5 bases and J 0 bases; nucleotides not matched to a gene: 6. Germline values: CDR1 DFQATT, CDR2 SNEGSKA (reference sequence). This CDR3 is built from 15 residues. In nucleotides, the CDR3 is TGCAGTGCTTGGGACAGGGGTAGGGCTAACTATGGCTACACCTTC. Translating it yields CSAWDRGRANYGYTF.

This clonotype was found a few times. The chain joins TRBV20-1 to TRBJ2-3; 9 bases map to TRBD2. This CDR3 region has 17 residues. Trimming at V came to 6 bases and at J to 3 bases, leaving 16 bases not matched to a gene. The germline CDR1 and CDR2 sequences are DFQATT and SNEGSKA (reference sequence). The CDR3 DNA sequence: TGCAGTGCGGAATCCAACTATCTAGCGGGGCGAACAGATACGCAGTATTTT. Translating it yields CSAESNYLAGRTDTQYF.

The table lists this clonotype with a few counts. This sequence joins TRBV12-3 or TRBV12-4 and TRBJ1-1; D unclear. CDR3 length: 16 amino acids. Deletions cut 4 bases from V and 1 base from J, with 16 bases between. CDR3 sequence (DNA): TGTGCCAGCAGTTCCCCCTTACGAGGGTCGAACACTGAAGCTTTCTTT. Protein: CASSSPLRGSNTEAFF.

This clonotype has more than one count but fewer than ten. This sequence joins TRBV4-3 and TRBJ2-1; TRBD2 agrees at 11 bases. Per the germline V gene, CDR1 is LGHNA and CDR2 is YSLEER. Germline trimming cut 4 bases from V and 10 bases from J; bases unmatched to any gene: 27. This CDR3 is built from 21 residues. The CDR3 region is CASSPPCLRHSGRAEVGEQFF. The CDR3 nucleotides are TGCGCCAGCAGCCCACCCTGCCTCAGACATAGCGGGAGGGCCGAGGTGGGGGAGCAGTTCTTC.

V gene TRBV19 combines with J gene TRBJ2-1; no definite D call. Per germline, CDR1 LNHDA and CDR2 SQIVND (reference sequence). CDR3 length equals 13 residues. V lost 1 base and J 8 bases, leaving 9 bases between the germline ends. CDR3 coding DNA: TGTGCCAGTAGTATAGCCAGCATCGATGAGCAGTTCTTC. It yields the protein CASSIASIDEQFF.

This clonotype was counted a few times. This sequence joins TRBV5-1 and TRBJ1-5; no definite D call. The CDR3 extends over 15 amino acids. Between the trimmed V and J ends, which lost 0 bases and 4 bases, there was a span of 11 bases. Per germline, CDR1 SGHRS and CDR2 YFSETQ. The DNA for the CDR3 is TGCGCCAGCAGCTTGGGGGCAGGCTTTAATCAGCCCCAGCATTTT. The encoded protein is CASSLGAGFNQPQHF.

This chain joins TRBV20-1 and TRBJ1-5, with D possibly matching TRBD1 (5 bases). The CDR3 is 14 amino acids. CDR1 and CDR2 (germline): DFQATT, SNEGSKA (reference sequence). The V gene lost 3 bases and the J gene lost 4 bases, with 13 bases spanning the gap. Here the CDR3 reads CSASAGAPNQPQHF. Here the CDR3 DNA reads TGCAGTGCTAGTGCCGGGGCCCCGAATCAGCCCCAGCATTTT.

This clonotype was found a few times. The chain joins TRBV19 to TRBJ2-3; TRBD2 aligns across 12 bases. The CDR3 is made up of 15 amino acids. Germline assignment: CDR1 LNHDA and CDR2 SQIVND (reference sequence). The V and J ends lost 4 bases and 6 bases, in that order; junction bases with no gene match: 5. CDR3 nucleotide sequence: TGTGCCAGTAGTAGGACTAGCGGGATATTGGATACGCAGTATTTT. Residues: CASSRTSGILDTQYF. Drawing the rest from reference TRBV19 and TRBJ2-3, the complete variable domain is DGGITQSPKYLFRKEGQNVTLSCEQNLNHDAMYWYRQDPGQGLRLIYYSQIVNDFQKGDIAEGYSVSREKKESFPLTVTSAQKNPTAFYLCASSRTSGILDTQYFGPGTRLTVL.

This clonotype came up a few times. This chain uses TRBV12-3 or TRBV12-4 with TRBJ2-1; no clear D gene. The CDR3 is 12 amino acids. V was pared by 3 bases and J by 13 bases, with 13 bases between. CDR3 DNA sequence: TGTGCCAGCAGTTTTTCTGCGAGGAACCAGTTCTTC. It is translated as CASSFSARNQFF.

This clonotype came up a few times. This chain links TRBV5-1 with TRBJ1-6; no clear D gene. The CDR3 contains 14 residues. V lost 0 bases, J lost 9 bases, and 10 bases lay in between. Germline V lookup: CDR1 SGHRS, CDR2 YFSETQ. For the CDR3, the DNA is TGCGCCAGCAGCTTGGTAACGGGCGGTTCACCCCTCCACTTT. Encoded protein: CASSLVTGGSPLHF.

The sample holds a few counts of this clonotype. V gene TRBV5-1 combines with J gene TRBJ2-5, with D perhaps TRBD2 (5 bases). Trimming pared 0 bases from V and 4 bases from J, leaving 16 bases between. This CDR3 spans 16 amino acids. Germline CDR1 SGHRS, CDR2 YFSETQ. The CDR3 nucleotides read TGCGCCAGCAGCTTGGCTCCGACCGGGGAGTTAGAGACCCAGTACTTC. This translates into CASSLAPTGELETQYF. The full variable domain, its missing parts supplied by reference TRBV5-1 and TRBJ2-5, is KAGVTQTPRYLIKTRGQQVTLSCSPISGHRSVSWYQQTPGQGLQFLFEYFSETQRNKGNFPGRFSGRQFSNSRSEMNVSTLELGDSALYLCASSLAPTGELETQYFGPGTRLLVL.

This clonotype has a handful of counts. The chain employs TRBV5-1 and TRBJ2-5, with a possible D match to TRBD2 (6 bases). CDR1 and CDR2 (germline): SGHRS, YFSETQ. Trimming shortened V by 4 bases and J by 5 bases, and 12 bases separated the two germline ends. This CDR3 is built from 13 residues. For the CDR3, the DNA is TGCGCCAGCAGCCCGGGAGTCAAGGAGACCCAGTACTTC. Its translation is CASSPGVKETQYF.

The chain recombines TRBV15 with TRBJ2-2; 11 bases map to TRBD2. The CDR3 runs 18 residues. V shed 1 base and J 4 bases; nucleotides not matched to a gene: 8. From germline, CDR1 is LNHNV and CDR2 YYDKDF (reference sequence). The CDR3 DNA follows: TGTGCCACCAGCAGAGTCTTTCTAGCGGGAGGCGTCACCGGGGAGCTGTTTTTT. The encoded protein is CATSRVFLAGGVTGELFF.

The V call is TRBV5-1, the J call TRBJ2-7; 10 nucleotides align to TRBD1. The CDR3 runs 15 residues. Trimming removed 1 base from V and 2 bases from J; junction bases left unmatched: 3. CDR1 and CDR2 (germline): SGHRS, YFSETQ. Here the CDR3 DNA reads TGCGCCAGCAGCTTGCGGACAGGGGGGGCCTACGAGCAGTACTTC. Amino acids: CASSLRTGGAYEQYF. Together with reference TRBV5-1 and TRBJ2-7, the CDR3 gives the full variable domain: KAGVTQTPRYLIKTRGQQVTLSCSPISGHRSVSWYQQTPGQGLQFLFEYFSETQRNKGNFPGRFSGRQFSNSRSEMNVSTLELGDSALYLCASSLRTGGAYEQYFGPGTRLTVT.

This clonotype turned up a few times. This sequence joins TRBV9 and TRBJ2-1; a weak D match, TRBD2 (6 bases). Germline loops: CDR1 SGDLS, CDR2 YYNGEE. V was clipped by 3 bases and J by 6 bases, with 10 bases between them. The CDR3 is 13 residues long. The CDR3 DNA follows: TGTGCCAGCAGCGCCGGGACTCCCAATGAGCAGTTCTTC. It encodes CASSAGTPNEQFF.

This clonotype was observed a handful of times. J is TRBJ2-1 and V is TRBV5-1; D is perhaps TRBD1 (6 bases). Germline assignment: CDR1 SGHRS and CDR2 YFSETQ. V was clipped by 4 bases and J by 2 bases, with 16 bases between them. This CDR3 spans 16 amino acids. The chain's CDR3 is CASSPNRERTYNEQFF. DNA of the CDR3: TGCGCCAGCAGCCCTAACAGGGAGAGGACCTACAATGAGCAGTTCTTC.

The chain recombines TRBV5-1 with TRBJ2-3; tentatively, D is TRBD1 (5 bases). CDR3 length: 16 amino acids. V lost 0 bases and J lost 1, with 12 bases in between. Per the germline V gene, CDR1 is SGHRS and CDR2 is YFSETQ. The CDR3: CASSLAVQARTDTQYF. In DNA form, the CDR3 reads TGCGCCAGCAGCTTGGCCGTACAGGCCCGCACAGATACGCAGTATTTT. Variable domain in full (rest from reference TRBV5-1 and TRBJ2-3): KAGVTQTPRYLIKTRGQQVTLSCSPISGHRSVSWYQQTPGQGLQFLFEYFSETQRNKGNFPGRFSGRQFSNSRSEMNVSTLELGDSALYLCASSLAVQARTDTQYFGPGTRLTVL.

This clonotype was detected only a few times. CDR3 loop: CSARVGTGALEQYF. The CDR3, as DNA: TGCAGTGCTAGAGTAGGGACAGGGGCCCTCGAGCAGTACTTC. This chain joins TRBV20-1 and TRBJ2-7; 10 nucleotides match TRBD1. The CDR3 sequence is 14 residues long. Germline V gene data show CDR1 as DFQATT and CDR2 as SNEGSKA (reference sequence). With 1 base clipped from V and 6 bases from J, the junction kept 6 bases outside the gene matches.